This entry is about one T cell receptor (beta chain). The CDR3 loop spans 17 amino acids. V shed 2 bases, J shed 2 bases, and the junction held 7 bases outside the gene matches. The germline gives CDR1 SGHTA, CDR2 FQGNSA. The authors ran the assay at deep level. Genomic DNA of each subset was evenly split across several immunoSEQ plates. Clones were sequenced by immunoSEQ multiplex PCR, and TCRdb holds only the in-frame ones, with some missing. This sample has 1.4 million or so clones, with about 98.5% found just once. The split of CD4+ cells yielded CD45RA+ naive and CD45RA-negative memory subsets. This entry comes from a study of shared clonotypes between healthy human individuals.

The genes are TRBV7-2 and TRBJ2-7; TRBD2 matches 12 bases. The specimen was naive CD4+ T cells sorted from blood. The subset is: CD45RA+ positively selected. The clonotype was recovered from a man aged 25 to 40 in good health. The CDR3 region is CASSLPGLAGLTYEQYF. CDR3 DNA: TGTGCCAGCAGCTTACCTGGACTAGCGGGACTCACCTACGAGCAGTACTTC.